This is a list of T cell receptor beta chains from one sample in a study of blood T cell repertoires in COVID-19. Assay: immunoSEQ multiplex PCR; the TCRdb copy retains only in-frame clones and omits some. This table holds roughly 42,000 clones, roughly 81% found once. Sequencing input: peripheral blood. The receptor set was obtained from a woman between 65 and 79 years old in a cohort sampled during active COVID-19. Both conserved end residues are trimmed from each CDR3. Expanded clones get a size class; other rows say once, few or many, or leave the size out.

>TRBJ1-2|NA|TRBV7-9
ASSLAALIHGYT
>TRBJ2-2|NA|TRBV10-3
ATTEREVGELF
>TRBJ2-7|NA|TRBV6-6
ASSLRPRRVPSYWEQY
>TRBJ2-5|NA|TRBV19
ATKTSGRRETQY
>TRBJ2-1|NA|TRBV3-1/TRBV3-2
ASSLWTRDEQF
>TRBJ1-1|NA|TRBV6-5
ASSADRGDTEAF
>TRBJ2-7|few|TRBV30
AWSTYAGEQY
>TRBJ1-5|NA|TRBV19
ASNGGFYSNQPQH
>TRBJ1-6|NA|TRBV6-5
ASSRQDNSPLH
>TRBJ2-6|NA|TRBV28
ASSSRTGRPGANVLT
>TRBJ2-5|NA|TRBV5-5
ASSGSGRETQY
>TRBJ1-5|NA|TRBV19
ASSTTGGGQPQH
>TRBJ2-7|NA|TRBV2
ASSGPGTGGVEQY
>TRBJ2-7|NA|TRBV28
ASNRGQAEYEQY
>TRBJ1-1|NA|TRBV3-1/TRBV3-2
ASSQGGGNTEAF
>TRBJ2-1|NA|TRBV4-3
ASSQDWGVGRGDNEQF
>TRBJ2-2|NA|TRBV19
ASSTGQGGTGELF
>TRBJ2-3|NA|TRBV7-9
ASSLRRGGRTDTQY
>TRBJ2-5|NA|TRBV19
ATRDPLGETQY
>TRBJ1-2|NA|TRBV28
ASSSGSGYYGYT
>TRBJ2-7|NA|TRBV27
ASSLSPGSPYEQY
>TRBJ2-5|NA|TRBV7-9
ASSLGDFQETQY
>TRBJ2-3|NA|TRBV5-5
ASSLGYGDTQY
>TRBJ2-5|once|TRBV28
ASSRTSLRETQY
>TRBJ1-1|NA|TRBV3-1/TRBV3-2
ASSQEGGTEAF
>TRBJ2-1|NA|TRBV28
ASSPPPGTIEQF
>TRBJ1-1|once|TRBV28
ASSLPVVMNTEAF
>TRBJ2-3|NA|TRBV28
ASSLGGLVSGTDTQY
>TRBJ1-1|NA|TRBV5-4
ASSPDGRRNTEAF
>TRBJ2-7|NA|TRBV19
ASSPGTTDWEQY
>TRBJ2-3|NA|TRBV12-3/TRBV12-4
ASSSEVGRWY
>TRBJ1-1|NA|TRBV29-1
SVDRQVTEAF
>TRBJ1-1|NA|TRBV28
ASREPTSDGNTEAF
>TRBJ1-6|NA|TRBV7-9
ASSLGPGPFSPLH
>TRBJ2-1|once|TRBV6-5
ASSHGTTWDEQF
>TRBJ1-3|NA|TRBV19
ASSTGHSGNTIY
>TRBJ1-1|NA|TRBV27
ASSVGGTEAF
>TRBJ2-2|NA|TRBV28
ASSPGFRAGELF
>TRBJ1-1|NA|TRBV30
AWSVRGRGWTEAF
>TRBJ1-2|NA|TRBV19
ATHEGRANYGYT
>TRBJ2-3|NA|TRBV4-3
ASSQVGTATDTQY
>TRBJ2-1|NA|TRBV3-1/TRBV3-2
ASSPLDTGGANEQF
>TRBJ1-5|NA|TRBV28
ASSYSHSNQPQH
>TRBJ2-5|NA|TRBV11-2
ASSLQGRETQY
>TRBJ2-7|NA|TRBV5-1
ASSLGTSGFYEQY
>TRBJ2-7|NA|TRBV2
ASSGLAYEQY
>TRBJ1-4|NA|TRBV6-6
ASSGTVKGEKLF
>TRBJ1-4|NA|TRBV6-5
ASGKTGPWEKLF
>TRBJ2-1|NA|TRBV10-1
ASSGASGGSSYNEQF
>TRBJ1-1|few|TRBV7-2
ASSPAAGGFEAF
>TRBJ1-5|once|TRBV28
ASYDHKTGYGNQPQH
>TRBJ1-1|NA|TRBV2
ASSEAQGQGTEAF